These T cell receptor beta chains were read from a single sample in a study of T cell responses to AZD1222 COVID-19 vaccine. Method: immunoSEQ multiplex PCR; TCRdb's copy keeps in-frame clones and lacks some. The profile covers 150,000 to 250,000 clones, with more than 85% appearing a single time and around 3.7% taken by the ten largest. The input for sequencing was peripheral blood, taken 28 days after the second AZD1222 dose. The source is an adult who received the AZD1222 COVID-19 vaccine. CDR3s include the opening cysteine and the closing phenylalanine or tryptophan. The order of the fields is D gene, V gene, J gene, CDR3 length, clone size, CDR3 protein. D genes are given only for firm matches. Not every row has a clone size; where given, it reads once, few, many or a size class.

D: .
V: TRBV6-5
J: TRBJ2-3
length: 14
size: .
CDR3: CASSIGRERDTQYF

D: .
V: TRBV6-1
J: TRBJ1-2
length: 15
size: .
CDR3: CASRLNPQAVYGYTF

D: TRBD1
V: TRBV27
J: TRBJ2-1
length: 19
size: .
CDR3: CATQGQATPLAIRLNEQFF

D: .
V: TRBV2
J: TRBJ1-1
length: 13
size: .
CDR3: CASSSLQGGEAFF

D: .
V: TRBV10-3
J: TRBJ1-6
length: 16
size: .
CDR3: CAISGQEGSYNSPLHF

D: .
V: TRBV28
J: TRBJ1-1
length: 13
size: .
CDR3: CASSFPGYTEAFF

D: .
V: TRBV5-1
J: TRBJ1-4
length: 14
size: .
CDR3: CASSLGGPLEKLFF

D: .
V: TRBV6-2/TRBV6-3
J: TRBJ2-7
length: 15
size: once
CDR3: CASSDLRRSSYEQYF

D: TRBD1
V: TRBV5-1
J: TRBJ1-2
length: 18
size: .
CDR3: CASSSTWGQGSDSSGYTF

D: TRBD2
V: TRBV18
J: TRBJ2-1
length: 15
size: few
CDR3: CASSLLAGVISEQFF

D: .
V: TRBV7-2
J: TRBJ2-1
length: 15
size: .
CDR3: CASSLQRAIYNEQFF

D: .
V: TRBV28
J: TRBJ2-7
length: 13
size: .
CDR3: CASSRPLGVEQYF

D: .
V: TRBV9
J: TRBJ1-2
length: 16
size: few
CDR3: CASSPTPGDMFTGYTF

D: .
V: TRBV5-1
J: TRBJ2-5
length: 15
size: .
CDR3: CASTERRTGGETQYF

D: .
V: TRBV27
J: TRBJ1-2
length: 13
size: .
CDR3: CASSLRGFYGYTF

D: TRBD2
V: TRBV5-1
J: TRBJ2-1
length: 14
size: .
CDR3: CASSLEGAGRQQFF

D: .
V: TRBV9
J: TRBJ2-1
length: 23
size: .
CDR3: CASSVSGRPLTMSSSSGHYEQFF

D: .
V: TRBV10-3
J: TRBJ2-5
length: 17
size: .
CDR3: CAISGGTGLAVQETQYF

D: .
V: TRBV24-1
J: TRBJ1-1
length: 13
size: .
CDR3: CATMGEFPTEAFF

D: .
V: TRBV5-4
J: TRBJ2-5
length: 15
size: .
CDR3: CASSKGSGVEETQYF

D: .
V: TRBV3-1/TRBV3-2
J: TRBJ1-5
length: 14
size: .
CDR3: CASSPRAGDQPQHF

D: TRBD2
V: TRBV9
J: TRBJ2-1
length: 16
size: .
CDR3: CASSVEGTSGINEQFF

D: TRBD1
V: TRBV2
J: TRBJ1-1
length: 15
size: .
CDR3: CASRGTGGGGTEAFF

D: .
V: TRBV29-1
J: TRBJ1-2
length: 15
size: .
CDR3: CSAVVAPGANYGYTF

D: .
V: TRBV27
J: TRBJ2-7
length: 16
size: .
CDR3: CASRPLPGDTFYEQYF

D: .
V: TRBV7-6
J: TRBJ2-3
length: 17
size: .
CDR3: CASSLAQGMGGTDTQYF

D: .
V: TRBV7-9
J: TRBJ1-1
length: 14
size: .
CDR3: CASSFEGWGTEAFF

D: .
V: TRBV6-5
J: TRBJ2-5
length: 13
size: .
CDR3: CASTGDWDETQYF

D: TRBD1
V: TRBV30
J: TRBJ2-5
length: 14
size: .
CDR3: CAWRGSTGFGTQYF

D: TRBD1
V: TRBV29-1
J: TRBJ1-5
length: 14
size: once
CDR3: CSASRGTEDQPQHF

D: .
V: TRBV6-5
J: TRBJ2-7
length: 15
size: .
CDR3: CASGLFKAPIPEQYF

D: TRBD1
V: TRBV11-2
J: TRBJ1-1
length: 16
size: once
CDR3: CASSLVSGQGGTEAFF

D: .
V: TRBV11-3
J: TRBJ1-4
length: 17
size: .
CDR3: CASSFGLLSSTNEKLFF

D: TRBD2
V: TRBV5-1
J: TRBJ2-5
length: 16
size: .
CDR3: CASSWTSGRGQETQYF

D: TRBD2
V: TRBV5-1
J: TRBJ2-1
length: 14
size: once
CDR3: CASSVAGGPNEQFF

D: TRBD1
V: TRBV3-1/TRBV3-2
J: TRBJ1-4
length: 14
size: .
CDR3: CASSARTGLQKLFF

D: .
V: TRBV19
J: TRBJ1-2
length: 15
size: few
CDR3: CASSIGRRSNYGYTF

D: .
V: TRBV2
J: TRBJ2-3
length: 17
size: .
CDR3: CASSERDSGLWGDTQYF

D: .
V: TRBV21-1
J: TRBJ1-2
length: 17
size: .
CDR3: CASSSARDTETSGGYTF

D: TRBD1
V: TRBV27
J: TRBJ1-3
length: 19
size: .
CDR3: CASSKPGQGDPLSGNTIYF

D: .
V: TRBV15
J: TRBJ2-6
length: 14
size: .
CDR3: CATSLFAGANVLTF

D: .
V: TRBV3-1/TRBV3-2
J: TRBJ1-1
length: 16
size: .
CDR3: CASSQEAGFVNTEAFF

D: TRBD1
V: TRBV3-1/TRBV3-2
J: TRBJ2-7
length: 15
size: .
CDR3: CASSLKSGQSYEQYF

D: TRBD1
V: TRBV5-1
J: TRBJ1-1
length: 16
size: .
CDR3: CASSSQGPAQGSEAFF